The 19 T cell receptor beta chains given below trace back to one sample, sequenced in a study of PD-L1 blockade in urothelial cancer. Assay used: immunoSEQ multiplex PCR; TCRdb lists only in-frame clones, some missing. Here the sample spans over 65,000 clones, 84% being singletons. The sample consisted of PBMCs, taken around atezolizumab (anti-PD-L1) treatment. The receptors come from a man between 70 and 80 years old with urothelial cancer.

The CDR3 here is CASSLSGGPQFF. CDR3 coding DNA: TGTGCCAGCAGCCTATCAGGGGGCCCGCAGTTCTTC. The chain joins TRBV7-3 to TRBJ2-1, with TRBD1 matching 8 bases. In germline, CDR1 is SGHTA, CDR2 FQGTGA. V shed 5 bases, J shed 12 bases, and the junction held 6 bases outside the gene matches. This CDR3 has 12 amino acids.

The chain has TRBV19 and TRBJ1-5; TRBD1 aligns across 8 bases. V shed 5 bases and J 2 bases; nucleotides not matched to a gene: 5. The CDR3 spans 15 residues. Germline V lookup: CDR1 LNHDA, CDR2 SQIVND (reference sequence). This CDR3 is CASSGGQVRNQPQHF. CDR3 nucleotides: TGTGCCAGTAGTGGGGGACAGGTTCGCAATCAGCCCCAGCATTTT.

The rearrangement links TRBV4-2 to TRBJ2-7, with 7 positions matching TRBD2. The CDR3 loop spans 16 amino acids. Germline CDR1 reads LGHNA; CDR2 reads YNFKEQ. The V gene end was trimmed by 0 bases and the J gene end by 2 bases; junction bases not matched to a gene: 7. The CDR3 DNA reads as TGTGCCAGCAGCCAAGAAGCGGTGGCGGGAGCCTACGAGCAGTACTTC. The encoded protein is CASSQEAVAGAYEQYF.

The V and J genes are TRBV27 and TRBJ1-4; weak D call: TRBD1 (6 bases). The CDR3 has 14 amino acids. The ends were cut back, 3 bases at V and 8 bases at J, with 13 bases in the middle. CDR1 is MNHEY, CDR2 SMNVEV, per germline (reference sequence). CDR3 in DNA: TGTGCCAGCAGTTTGCAGGGGTTGGGCGAAAAACTGTTTTTT. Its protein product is CASSLQGLGEKLFF. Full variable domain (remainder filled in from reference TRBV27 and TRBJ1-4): EAQVTQNPRYLITVTGKKLTVTCSQNMNHEYMSWYRQDPGLGLRQIYYSMNVEVTDKGDVPEGYKVSRKEKRNFPLILESPSPNQTSLYFCASSLQGLGEKLFFGSGTQLSVL.

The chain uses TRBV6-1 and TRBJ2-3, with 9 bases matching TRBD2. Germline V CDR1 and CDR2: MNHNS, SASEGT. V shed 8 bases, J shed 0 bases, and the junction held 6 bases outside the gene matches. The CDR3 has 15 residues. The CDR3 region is CASGPLAGSTDTQYF. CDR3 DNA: TGTGCCAGCGGCCCCCTAGCGGGAAGCACAGATACGCAGTATTTT.

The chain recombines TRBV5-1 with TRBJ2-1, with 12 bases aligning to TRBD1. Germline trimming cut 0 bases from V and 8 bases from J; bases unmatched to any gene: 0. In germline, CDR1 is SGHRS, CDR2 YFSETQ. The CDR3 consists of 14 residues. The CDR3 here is CASSLGDRGHEQFF. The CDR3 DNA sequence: TGCGCCAGCAGCTTGGGGGACAGGGGGCATGAGCAGTTCTTC.

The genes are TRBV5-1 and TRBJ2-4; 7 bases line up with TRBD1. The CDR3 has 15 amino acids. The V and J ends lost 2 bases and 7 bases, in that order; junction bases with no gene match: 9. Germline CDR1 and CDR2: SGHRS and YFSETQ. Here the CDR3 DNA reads TGCGCCAGCAGCTTTAAGACAGGGTTTGAGAACATTCAGTACTTC. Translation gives CASSFKTGFENIQYF.

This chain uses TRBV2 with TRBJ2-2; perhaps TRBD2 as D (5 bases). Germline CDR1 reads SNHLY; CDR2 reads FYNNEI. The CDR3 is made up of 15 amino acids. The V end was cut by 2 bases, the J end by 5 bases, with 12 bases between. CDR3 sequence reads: CASSELVPGTGELFF. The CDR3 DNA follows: TGTGCCAGCAGTGAACTGGTTCCGGGAACCGGGGAGCTGTTTTTT.

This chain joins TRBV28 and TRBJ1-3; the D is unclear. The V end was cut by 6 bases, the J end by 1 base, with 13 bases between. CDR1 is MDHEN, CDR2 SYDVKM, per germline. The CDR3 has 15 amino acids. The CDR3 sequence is CASRAWIQSGNTIYF. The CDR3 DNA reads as TGTGCCAGCAGAGCGTGGATCCAGTCTGGAAACACCATATATTTT.

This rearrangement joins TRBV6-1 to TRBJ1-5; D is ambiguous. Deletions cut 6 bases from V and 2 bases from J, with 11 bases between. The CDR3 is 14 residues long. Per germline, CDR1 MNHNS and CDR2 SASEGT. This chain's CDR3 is CASSGGRGNQPQHF. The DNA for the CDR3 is TGTGCCAGCAGCGGAGGGAGGGGCAATCAGCCCCAGCATTTT.

CDR3: CASCPPGTSHRNEQFF. The CDR3 nucleotides are TGTGCCAGCTGCCCCCCCGGGACTAGTCATCGCAATGAGCAGTTCTTC. This chain connects TRBV7-8 to TRBJ2-1, with TRBD2 matching over 8 bases. Germline trimming cut 8 bases from V and 6 bases from J; bases unmatched to any gene: 15. Germline lookup yields CDR1 SGHVS and CDR2 FQNEAQ. This CDR3 spans 16 amino acids.

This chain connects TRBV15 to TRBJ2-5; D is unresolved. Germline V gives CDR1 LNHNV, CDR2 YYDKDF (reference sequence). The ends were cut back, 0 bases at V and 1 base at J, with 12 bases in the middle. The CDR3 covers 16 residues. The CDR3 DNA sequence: TGTGCCACCAGCAGAGATCAATTGAGGCTCCAAGAGACCCAGTACTTC. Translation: CATSRDQLRLQETQYF.

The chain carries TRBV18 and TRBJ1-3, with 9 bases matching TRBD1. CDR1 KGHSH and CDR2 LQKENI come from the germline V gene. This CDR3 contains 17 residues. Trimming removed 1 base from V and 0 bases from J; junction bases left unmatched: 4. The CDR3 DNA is TGTGCCAGCTCACCACTCCGACAGGGGGACTCTGGAAACACCATATATTTT. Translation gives CASSPLRQGDSGNTIYF.

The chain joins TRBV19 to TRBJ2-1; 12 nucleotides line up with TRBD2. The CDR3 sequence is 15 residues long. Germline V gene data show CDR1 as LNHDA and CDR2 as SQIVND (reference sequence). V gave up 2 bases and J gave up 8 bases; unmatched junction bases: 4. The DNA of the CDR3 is TGTGCCAGTAGTATAACGGCTAGCGGGAGGGATGAGCAGTTCTTC. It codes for CASSITASGRDEQFF.

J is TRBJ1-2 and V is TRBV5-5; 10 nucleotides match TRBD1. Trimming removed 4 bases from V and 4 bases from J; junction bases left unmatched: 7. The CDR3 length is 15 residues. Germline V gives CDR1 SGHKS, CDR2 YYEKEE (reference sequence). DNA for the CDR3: TGTGCCAGCAGCCCCGGGACAGGGGCCTCCTATGGCTACACCTTC. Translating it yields CASSPGTGASYGYTF.

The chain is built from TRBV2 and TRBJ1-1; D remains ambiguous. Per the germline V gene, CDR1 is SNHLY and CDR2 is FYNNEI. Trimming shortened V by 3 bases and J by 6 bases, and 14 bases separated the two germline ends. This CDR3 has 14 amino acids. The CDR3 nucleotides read TGTGCCAGCAGTGAGGTTGGCAGGTTGGCTGAAGCTTTCTTT. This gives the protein CASSEVGRLAEAFF. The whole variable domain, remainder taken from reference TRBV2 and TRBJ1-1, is EPEVTQTPSHQVTQMGQEVILRCVPISNHLYFYWYRQILGQKVEFLVSFYNNEISEKSEIFDDQFSVERPDGSNFTLKIRSTKLEDSAMYFCASSEVGRLAEAFFGQGTRLTVV.

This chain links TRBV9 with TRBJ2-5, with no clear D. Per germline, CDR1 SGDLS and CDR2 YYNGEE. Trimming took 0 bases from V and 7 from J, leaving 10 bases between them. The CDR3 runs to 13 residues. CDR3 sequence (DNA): TGTGCCAGCAGCGTAGACAGTGTGGGGACCCAGTACTTC. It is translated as CASSVDSVGTQYF.

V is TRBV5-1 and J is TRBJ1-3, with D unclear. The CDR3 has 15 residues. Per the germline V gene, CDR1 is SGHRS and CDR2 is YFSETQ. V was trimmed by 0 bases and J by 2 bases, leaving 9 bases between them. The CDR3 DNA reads TGCGCCAGCAGCTTGGGGGCAGGAACTGGAAACACCATATATTTT. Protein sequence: CASSLGAGTGNTIYF.

The CDR3, as DNA: TGCGCCAGCAGCCAGGACAGGTTCACCTACGAGCAGTACTTC. Amino acids: CASSQDRFTYEQYF. The chain combines TRBV4-1 with TRBJ2-7, with TRBD1 identical over 7 bases. This CDR3 comprises 14 residues. Germline-derived CDR1 and CDR2 are MGHRA and YSYEKL. Trimming took 3 bases from V and 2 from J; bases not matched to a gene: 4.